A single sample is the source of the 31 T cell receptor beta chains below, sequenced in a study of CD8 T cells in ankylosing spondylitis. MiXCR, run by TCRdb on the 5' RACE reads, gives a single entry per CDR3 protein. Among more than 150,000 distinct CDR3 sequences listed, about 20% were seen once. Sequences were obtained from blood, either unsorted or a sorted T cell fraction (not recorded which). The receptors shown here come from a male donor between 5 and 29 years old with ankylosing spondylitis or in good health (not recorded which).

The sample holds many counts of this clonotype. The chain recombines TRBV5-1 with TRBJ2-3; 7 nucleotides line up with TRBD2. The germline V gene has CDR1 SGHRS and CDR2 YFSETQ. This CDR3 has 18 amino acids. The junction had 10 bases not matched to a gene; V was cut back by 0 bases and J by 0 bases. CDR3 sequence (DNA): TGCGCCAGCAGCTTGGGGTCTAGCGGATCGACTAGCACAGATACGCAGTATTTT. Translation: CASSLGSSGSTSTDTQYF. The full variable domain, completed using reference TRBV5-1 and TRBJ2-3, is KAGVTQTPRYLIKTRGQQVTLSCSPISGHRSVSWYQQTPGQGLQFLFEYFSETQRNKGNFPGRFSGRQFSNSRSEMNVSTLELGDSALYLCASSLGSSGSTSTDTQYFGPGTRLTVL.

This sequence joins TRBV7-2 and TRBJ2-7; possibly TRBD1 for D (5 bases). This CDR3 has 14 amino acids. Deletions cut 0 bases from V and 3 bases from J, with 9 bases between. Germline-derived CDR1 and CDR2 are SGHTA and FQGNSA. CDR3 nucleotide sequence: TGTGCCAGCAGCTTAGCCAGGGAAGGCTACGAGCAGTACTTC. It translates to CASSLAREGYEQYF.

The chain combines TRBV11-1 with TRBJ2-2; D unresolved. V lost 0 bases and J 0 bases, leaving 11 bases between the germline ends. CDR3 length equals 17 residues. Germline V gene lookup returns CDR1 SGHAT and CDR2 FQDESV (reference sequence). CDR3 protein: CASSLAQTNANTGELFF. Here the CDR3 DNA reads TGTGCCAGCAGCTTAGCACAAACAAACGCGAACACCGGGGAGCTGTTTTTT.

The chain carries TRBV6-5 and TRBJ2-7; 9 bases are a match to TRBD1. The CDR3 contains 15 residues. CDR1 and CDR2 (germline): MNHEY, SVGAGI. After removal of 0 bases from V and 3 bases from J, the junction contained 3 bases not matched to a gene. The CDR3 spells CASSYSQGASYEQYF. The CDR3 nucleotides are TGTGCCAGCAGTTACTCACAGGGGGCAAGCTACGAGCAGTACTTC.

The chain links TRBV5-8 to TRBJ1-4; tentative D call: TRBD1 (6 bases). The V end lost 0 bases, the J end lost 0 bases, and 12 bases lay between the germline ends. The CDR3 runs 17 residues. In germline, CDR1 is SGHTS, CDR2 YDEGEE. The chain's CDR3 is CASSLVRGGSTNEKLFF. CDR3 DNA: TGTGCCAGCAGCTTGGTCAGGGGAGGGTCAACTAATGAAAAACTGTTTTTT.

This clonotype occurred many times. The CDR3 reads CASSWGVGPQGEQYF. CDR3 nucleotides: TGTGCCAGCAGCTGGGGGGTGGGCCCGCAGGGCGAGCAGTACTTC. The chain joins TRBV11-2 to TRBJ2-7, with D perhaps TRBD2 (6 bases). The length of the CDR3 is 15 residues. Germline V CDR1 and CDR2: SGHAT, FQNNGV. V gave up 4 bases and J gave up 6 bases, with 19 bases separating them.

The table lists this clonotype with many counts. The J gene is TRBJ2-1, the V gene TRBV7-2; D not certain. CDR1 SGHTA and CDR2 FQGNSA come from the germline V gene. Trimming cost V 3 bases and J 1 base, with 10 bases left between them. The CDR3 is made up of 15 amino acids. CDR3 protein: CASSFDGFSYNEQFF. The CDR3 region has the DNA TGTGCCAGCAGCTTCGACGGCTTTTCCTACAATGAGCAGTTCTTC.

This sequence joins TRBV7-6 and TRBJ2-1, with 7 nucleotides matching TRBD1. This CDR3 has 17 residues. Losses at the gene ends were 5 bases for V and 7 bases for J; bases not matched to a gene: 17. The germline CDR1 and CDR2 sequences are SGHVS and FNYEAQ. CDR3: CASSLVPGTAIRNEQFF. In DNA form, the CDR3 reads TGTGCCAGCAGCCTGGTCCCCGGGACAGCGATTCGGAATGAGCAGTTCTTC.

This clonotype has a count of ten or more. The chain is built from TRBV12-3 or TRBV12-4 and TRBJ2-1, with TRBD2 as a possible D gene (6 bases). The CDR3 loop spans 12 amino acids. V lost 7 bases and J lost 11, with 15 bases in between. The CDR3 DNA follows: TGTGCCAGCATGCTATGGAGGGCCCAGCAGTTCTTC. Translating it yields CASMLWRAQQFF.

This clonotype came up many times. The chain combines TRBV5-6 with TRBJ2-1; 9 bases line up with TRBD1. Germline V gene sequence: CDR1 SGHDT, CDR2 YYEEEE. This CDR3 has 16 amino acids. V was clipped by 0 bases and J by 4 bases; unmatched bases: 5. DNA for the CDR3: TGTGCCAGCAGCTTGGACTACGGACAGGGGTACAATGAGCAGTTCTTC. This sequence encodes CASSLDYGQGYNEQFF.

This clonotype was recorded many times. V usage is TRBV7-9 and J usage is TRBJ1-5, with TRBD1 matching 8 bases. Per the germline V gene, CDR1 is SEHNR and CDR2 is FQNEAQ (reference sequence). This CDR3 is built from 16 residues. J lost 4 bases, V lost 1 base, and 6 bases had no gene match. The CDR3 DNA is TGTGCCAGCAGCTTAGAACAGGGGGGTACGAATCAGCCCCAGCATTTT. Protein product: CASSLEQGGTNQPQHF.

The chain couples TRBV7-9 to TRBJ2-6; tentatively, D is TRBD1 or TRBD2 (5 bases each). CDR3 length equals 16 residues. Between the trimmed V and J ends, which lost 3 bases and 4 bases, there was a span of 13 bases. CDR1 SEHNR and CDR2 FQNEAQ come from the germline V gene (reference sequence). DNA for the CDR3: TGTGCCAGCAGCTTTAGGAGAGGGGCCGGGGCCAACGTCCTGACTTTC. It specifies CASSFRRGAGANVLTF. The variable domain in full, completed from reference TRBV7-9 and TRBJ2-6, reads DTGVSQNPRHKITKRGQNVTFRCDPISEHNRLYWYRQTLGQGPEFLTYFQNEAQLEKSRLLSDRFSAERPKGSFSTLEIQRTEQGDSAMYLCASSFRRGAGANVLTFGAGSRLTVL.

This clonotype appeared many times. The chain couples TRBV5-1 to TRBJ1-2; D is ambiguous. This CDR3 contains 14 residues. The V gene lost 4 bases and the J gene lost 3 bases, with 13 bases spanning the gap. The germline V gene encodes CDR1 SGHRS and CDR2 YFSETQ. CDR3 bases: TGCGCCAGCAGCCCGATATCCCGTGACTATGGCTACACCTTC. It translates to CASSPISRDYGYTF.

This clonotype was detected ten times or more. The CDR3 DNA reads as TGCAGTGCGAAGGCTCAGGGATTACGACTAGCGGGAGGCAGCGGGGAGCTGTTTTTT. Residues: CSAKAQGLRLAGGSGELFF. The V and J genes are TRBV20-1 and TRBJ2-2, with 13 positions matching TRBD2. After removal of 6 bases from V and 7 bases from J, the junction contained 20 bases not matched to a gene. CDR1 and CDR2 (germline): DFQATT, SNEGSKA (reference sequence). This CDR3 is 19 amino acids long.

In this sample, this clonotype turned up many times. The chain uses TRBV12-3 or TRBV12-4 and TRBJ2-2; TRBD2 is a possible D gene (5 bases). V was cut by 7 bases and J by 0 bases, with 12 bases left in between. There are 15 residues in the CDR3. CDR3 residues: CASTPTTPNTGELFF. As DNA, the CDR3 is TGTGCCAGCACCCCGACTACCCCGAACACCGGGGAGCTGTTTTTT.

This clonotype was seen many times. The chain recombines TRBV20-1 with TRBJ2-1, with TRBD2 identical over 11 bases. The V gene's germline CDR1 is DFQATT and CDR2 SNEGSKA (reference sequence). V trimming: 7 bases; J trimming: 0 bases; junction bases outside the gene matches: 17. The CDR3 sequence is 19 residues long. CDR3 nucleotides: TGCAGTGTCCCCCCGACTAGCGGGACCACACTCAGCTCCTACAATGAGCAGTTCTTC. Protein product: CSVPPTSGTTLSSYNEQFF.

The chain employs TRBV29-1 and TRBJ1-2; no firm D call. The CDR3 totals 11 residues. Trimming shortened V by 8 bases and J by 1 base, and 8 bases separated the two germline ends. Germline CDR1 is SQVTM and CDR2 is ANQGSEA. CDR3 protein: CSSTDNYGYTF. CDR3 DNA sequence: TGCAGCTCAACGGATAACTATGGCTACACCTTC.

Ten or more counts support this clonotype. The chain uses TRBV20-1 and TRBJ1-1, with 8 bases aligning to TRBD1. The CDR3 covers 13 residues. The germline gives CDR1 DFQATT, CDR2 SNEGSKA (reference sequence). The V segment lost 4 bases and the J segment 0 bases; nucleotides outside the gene matches: 1. CDR3 DNA: TGCAGTGCTACCAGGGGGCTGAACACTGAAGCTTTCTTT. Translated, it gives CSATRGLNTEAFF.

This clonotype came up many times. The V and J genes are TRBV29-1 and TRBJ2-5; D is perhaps TRBD1 (6 bases). The CDR3 loop spans 12 amino acids. The germline gives CDR1 SQVTM, CDR2 ANQGSEA. Trimming shortened V by 4 bases and J by 4 bases, and 10 bases separated the two germline ends. CDR3 amino acids: CSVVGAAETQYF. DNA for the CDR3: TGCAGCGTTGTGGGGGCCGCAGAGACCCAGTACTTC.

This clonotype showed up many times. The chain uses TRBV5-5 and TRBJ2-1; weak D call: TRBD2 (6 bases). Trimming left V 2 bases short and J 6 bases short, with 18 bases between. The CDR3 contains 16 residues. Germline V CDR1 and CDR2: SGHKS, YYEKEE (reference sequence). The CDR3 loop is CASSFSPGGLGNEQFF. CDR3 in DNA: TGTGCCAGCAGCTTCAGTCCCGGGGGTTTGGGCAATGAGCAGTTCTTC.

This clonotype was seen repeatedly, ten times or more. The J gene is TRBJ2-5, the V gene TRBV10-2; TRBD1 matches 8 bases. Germline lookup yields CDR1 WSHSY and CDR2 SAAADI. The CDR3 is 13 residues long. V shed 4 bases and J 5 bases; nucleotides not matched to a gene: 3. The CDR3, as DNA: TGCGCCAGCAGTGCGACAGGGGTCGAGACCCAGTACTTC. This codes for CASSATGVETQYF.

This clonotype was observed at least ten times. V is TRBV11-2 and J is TRBJ2-3; 14 bases are shared with TRBD2. The germline gives CDR1 SGHAT, CDR2 FQNNGV. The CDR3 runs 15 residues. The V and J ends lost 5 bases and 4 bases, in that order; junction bases with no gene match: 2. CDR3 amino acids: CASSPGLAGADTQYF. CDR3 sequence (DNA): TGTGCCAGCAGCCCGGGACTAGCGGGAGCAGATACGCAGTATTTT.

J is TRBJ2-1 and V is TRBV29-1, with a tentative D call TRBD1 (6 bases). CDR1 SQVTM and CDR2 ANQGSEA come from the germline V gene. This CDR3 is 14 amino acids long. V was cut by 3 bases and J by 13 bases, with 22 bases left in between. CDR3: CSVEEDYREREQFF. The CDR3 nucleotides are TGCAGCGTTGAGGAGGATTACAGGGAAAGGGAACAGTTCTTC.

In its sample, this clonotype was seen many times. The chain is built from TRBV7-2 and TRBJ1-2; 9 nucleotides align to TRBD1. CDR1 is SGHTA, CDR2 FQGNSA, per germline. V shed 5 bases, J shed 4 bases, and the junction held 11 bases outside the gene matches. The CDR3 runs 16 residues. CDR3 protein: CASSPGTGRRGYGYTF. CDR3 DNA sequence: TGTGCCAGCAGCCCGGGGACAGGGAGAAGAGGCTATGGCTACACCTTC.

This clonotype appeared many times. The chain couples TRBV29-1 to TRBJ2-5, with a weak D call TRBD2 (7 bases). Per the germline V gene, CDR1 is SQVTM and CDR2 is ANQGSEA. V lost 7 bases to trimming and J lost 2 bases, with 14 bases between them. CDR3 length: 13 amino acids. This chain's CDR3 is CSAPGRGQETQYF. In nucleotides, the CDR3 is TGCAGCGCCCCGGGGAGGGGGCAAGAGACCCAGTACTTC.

The sample holds many counts of this clonotype. The rearrangement joins TRBV2 to TRBJ2-1; 11 bases agree with TRBD2. Germline CDR1 is SNHLY and CDR2 is FYNNEI. This CDR3 spans 15 amino acids. J gave up 6 bases and V 5 bases, and 6 bases lay outside the gene matches. CDR3 residues: CASSPRTSGRNEQFF. CDR3 coding DNA: TGTGCCAGCAGTCCCCGGACTAGCGGGCGCAATGAGCAGTTCTTC.

J is TRBJ2-3 and V is TRBV20-1; a weak D match, TRBD2 (5 bases). The germline V gene has CDR1 DFQATT and CDR2 SNEGSKA (reference sequence). The CDR3 spans 12 residues. Trimming removed 3 bases from V and 5 bases from J, with 9 bases in between. This CDR3 is CSASVGVDTQYF. The CDR3 DNA reads TGCAGTGCTAGCGTGGGAGTAGATACGCAGTATTTT.

In its sample, this clonotype was seen many times. The chain couples TRBV29-1 to TRBJ2-2; TRBD1 agrees at 7 bases. The V gene's germline CDR1 is SQVTM and CDR2 ANQGSEA. Unmatched junction bases numbered 5, after V lost 6 bases and J lost 4 bases. The CDR3 has 13 amino acids. CDR3 residues: CSVWDSFTGELFF. The DNA of the CDR3 is TGCAGCGTATGGGACAGCTTCACCGGGGAGCTGTTTTTT.

This chain uses TRBV2 with TRBJ2-2; unclear D gene. The germline CDR1 and CDR2 sequences are SNHLY and FYNNEI. Trimming shortened V by 7 bases and J by 0 bases, and 9 bases separated the two germline ends. CDR3 length equals 14 residues. The CDR3 region has the DNA TGTGCCAGCAACGGCGGCTCGAACACCGGGGAGCTGTTTTTT. This gives the protein CASNGGSNTGELFF.

V and J are TRBV7-2 and TRBJ2-3; D gene unclear. V gave up 10 bases and J gave up 9 bases, with 17 bases separating them. Germline CDR1 and CDR2: SGHTA and FQGNSA. The CDR3 contains 12 residues. CDR3 nucleotide sequence: TGTGCCACCAAAAAGGATTTAGAAACGCAGTATTTT. Protein product: CATKKDLETQYF.

This clonotype came up many times. The V and J genes are TRBV10-3 and TRBJ2-7; D uncertain. Trimming cost V 5 bases and J 4 bases, with 9 bases left between them. This CDR3 contains 12 residues. Germline V gene sequence: CDR1 ENHRY, CDR2 SYGVKD. CDR3 DNA: TGTGCCATCAGTCCCGGAGAATACGAGCAGTACGTC. It specifies CAISPGEYEQYV.